Here is one T cell receptor beta chain with its context. No antigen is known for it. CDR1 and CDR2 from the germline V gene are SGHRS and YFSETQ. The CDR3 runs 17 residues. Trimming stripped 4 bases from V and 2 bases from J, with 20 bases between. The data derive from a study of cytomegalovirus exposure and HLA in healthy donors. Study-level background: An analysis done earlier identified 120 million or so unique TCR beta sequences from approximately 200 million T cells. Findings and caveats of the study: Other equally common chains were less clonally expanded than HLA-associated TCR beta chains, a later analysis showed.

PCR used 60 Vbeta primers and 13 Jbeta primers. The method was immunoSEQ multiplex PCR; TCRdb's version includes in-frame clones alone and lacks a portion of them. The sample records about 160,000 clones, around 80% being singletons. The sample comprised PBMCs. This TCR was recovered from a man between 40 and 49 years old in good health and CMV-seronegative. The chain recombines TRBV5-1 with TRBJ2-3; the D is unclear. Here the CDR3 DNA reads TGCGCCAGCAGCCTTGTCGGTACCCAAAGCCCCACAGATACGCAGTATTTT. This encodes CASSLVGTQSPTDTQYF. Full variable domain (missing parts from reference TRBV5-1 and TRBJ2-3): KAGVTQTPRYLIKTRGQQVTLSCSPISGHRSVSWYQQTPGQGLQFLFEYFSETQRNKGNFPGRFSGRQFSNSRSEMNVSTLELGDSALYLCASSLVGTQSPTDTQYFGPGTRLTVL.